The 17 T cell receptor beta chains below all came from one sample that was sequenced in a study of cytomegalovirus exposure and HLA in healthy donors. Primers included in the PCR were 60 Vbeta and 13 Jbeta primers. Using immunoSEQ multiplex PCR, the repertoire was profiled, and TCRdb retains in-frame clones only, with some absent. This sample has around 210,000 clones, with about three quarters found just once. The sample consisted of PBMCs. The receptors come from a boy younger than 18 in good health and CMV-seronegative.

The gene calls are TRBV7-2 and TRBJ2-3; 8 bases map to TRBD2. The CDR3 spans 14 residues. V trimming: 4 bases; J trimming: 4 bases; junction bases outside the gene matches: 4. Looked up from germline, CDR1 is SGHTA and CDR2 is FQGNSA. CDR3 bases: TGTGCCAGCAGCTCCCTAGCGGGCGCAGATACGCAGTATTTT. It translates to CASSSLAGADTQYF.

For the CDR3, the DNA is TGTGCCAGCAGCTTAGGCCGGGGGTACGAGCAGTACTTC. Its protein is CASSLGRGYEQYF. V is TRBV11-3 and J is TRBJ2-7, with TRBD2 as a possible D gene (6 bases). Germline V gene sequence: CDR1 SGHNT, CDR2 YENEEA. The CDR3 runs 13 residues. V lost 1 base, J lost 4 bases, and 8 bases lay in between. Full variable domain (rest looked up from reference TRBV11-3 and TRBJ2-7): EAGVVQSPRYKIIEKKQPVAFWCNPISGHNTLYWYLQNLGQGPELLIRYENEEAVDDSQLPKDRFSAERLKGVDSTLKIQPAELGDSAVYLCASSLGRGYEQYFGPGTRLTVT.

V gene TRBV9 combines with J gene TRBJ2-1, with TRBD2 identical over 9 bases. Germline values: CDR1 SGDLS, CDR2 YYNGEE. The trim removed 0 bases at V and 3 bases at J, leaving 1 base unmatched. The CDR3 covers 15 residues. DNA of the CDR3: TGTGCCAGCAGCGTAGAACTAGCGGGCTACAATGAGCAGTTCTTC. This encodes CASSVELAGYNEQFF.

This clone has a handful of counts. J is TRBJ2-7 and V is TRBV29-1; 9 nucleotides agree with TRBD1. The V gene's germline CDR1 is SQVTM and CDR2 ANQGSEA. With V trimmed by 7 bases and J by 2 bases, 6 bases remained unmatched. This CDR3 contains 13 residues. The CDR3 reads CSAGGTGTYEQYF. For the CDR3, the DNA is TGCAGCGCTGGGGGGACAGGGACCTACGAGCAGTACTTC.

This clone was counted a few times. The chain carries TRBV6-5 and TRBJ2-1, with D unresolved. Deletions cut 10 bases from V and 6 bases from J, with 7 bases between. In germline, CDR1 is MNHEY, CDR2 SVGAGI. The CDR3 is 10 residues long. CDR3 in amino acids: CATTSNEQFF. CDR3 coding DNA: TGTGCCACCACTTCCAATGAGCAGTTCTTC.

The chain links TRBV6-5 to TRBJ2-5, with D hard to call. The tail of the sequence fits TRBJ2-7 better, so the J call may be wrong. Germline assignment: CDR1 MNHEY and CDR2 SVGAGI. The CDR3 runs 11 residues. The CDR3 reads CASSSVYEQYF. The CDR3, as DNA: TGTGCCAGCAGTTCCGTCTACGAGCAGTACTTC.

V and J are TRBV10-3 and TRBJ1-6; tentative D call: TRBD1 (6 bases). The V end was cut by 4 bases, the J end by 7 bases, with 14 bases between. The CDR3 has 15 amino acids. Germline V CDR1 and CDR2: ENHRY, SYGVKD. The CDR3 DNA is TGTGCCATCAGTGGGTCAGGACAGCGGAATTCACCCCTCCACTTT. This sequence encodes CAISGSGQRNSPLHF.

The chain recombines TRBV11-3 with TRBJ2-3; D remains unclear. This CDR3 has 16 amino acids. Between the trimmed V and J ends, which lost 0 bases and 11 bases, there was a span of 21 bases. Germline V lookup: CDR1 SGHNT, CDR2 YENEEA. CDR3 amino acids: CASSLDRVSTPRVQYF. The DNA for the CDR3 is TGTGCCAGCAGCTTAGATCGGGTATCTACACCTCGGGTGCAGTATTTT.

This chain links TRBV14 with TRBJ2-7; tentatively, D is TRBD1 (6 bases). CDR3 size: 14 residues. Trimming took off 0 bases at V and 3 bases at J, with 9 bases between the two ends. Germline V gene lookup returns CDR1 SGHDN and CDR2 FVKESK. CDR3: CASSQEGQSYEQYF. Written as DNA, the CDR3 is TGTGCCAGCAGCCAAGAAGGACAGAGCTACGAGCAGTACTTC.

The CDR3 reads CASRLAGGSDTQYF. The CDR3 DNA follows: TGTGCCAGCCGCCTAGCGGGAGGGTCAGATACGCAGTATTTT. The V and J genes are TRBV11-3 and TRBJ2-3; 12 bases are a match to TRBD2. V gave up 8 bases and J gave up 4 bases; unmatched junction bases: 4. Germline lookup yields CDR1 SGHNT and CDR2 YENEEA. The length of the CDR3 is 14 residues.

The chain couples TRBV11-3 to TRBJ2-2; D might be TRBD2 (5 bases). CDR3 length: 16 residues. The V end lost 4 bases, the J end lost 3 bases, and 15 bases lay between the germline ends. The germline V gene has CDR1 SGHNT and CDR2 YENEEA. CDR3 sequence: CASSSPLGLDTGELFF. CDR3 sequence (DNA): TGTGCCAGCAGCTCCCCCCTCGGACTCGACACCGGGGAGCTGTTTTTT. The complete variable domain, with remaining parts taken from reference TRBV11-3 and TRBJ2-2, reads EAGVVQSPRYKIIEKKQPVAFWCNPISGHNTLYWYLQNLGQGPELLIRYENEEAVDDSQLPKDRFSAERLKGVDSTLKIQPAELGDSAVYLCASSSPLGLDTGELFFGEGSRLTVL.

This clone has more than one count but fewer than ten. V and J are TRBV5-1 and TRBJ1-2; possible D gene TRBD1, 6 bases. V was pared by 4 bases and J by 2 bases, with 18 bases between. The CDR3 totals 16 residues. Germline values: CDR1 SGHRS, CDR2 YFSETQ. CDR3 sequence reads: CASSPLAGARNYGYTF. The CDR3 DNA follows: TGCGCCAGCAGCCCCCTGGCGGGGGCAAGGAACTATGGCTACACCTTC.

Notes on this clone: The same CDR3 also results from other DNA sequences found in this sample. V is TRBV9 and J is TRBJ2-3; 12 bases are a match to TRBD2. The ends lost 4 bases at V and 6 bases at J; junction bases unmatched: 6. The CDR3 consists of 15 residues. The germline gives CDR1 SGDLS, CDR2 YYNGEE. The CDR3 sequence is CASSSRTSGTDTQYF. The CDR3 DNA reads as TGTGCCAGCAGCTCGAGGACTAGCGGGACTGATACGCAGTATTTT.

The rearrangement links TRBV14 to TRBJ2-1, with a weak D call TRBD2 (5 bases). The CDR3 runs 15 residues. Germline values: CDR1 SGHDN, CDR2 FVKESK. The V and J ends lost 0 bases and 0 bases respectively, with 6 bases between them. DNA of the CDR3: TGTGCCAGCAGCCAAGAGGGGAGCTCCTACAATGAGCAGTTCTTC. This encodes CASSQEGSSYNEQFF.

The genes are TRBV7-9 and TRBJ2-2, with 12 bases aligning to TRBD2. The germline V gene has CDR1 SEHNR and CDR2 FQNEAQ (reference sequence). V dropped 4 bases and J dropped 4; count of bases not matched to a gene: 4. There are 16 residues in the CDR3. In DNA, the CDR3 is TGTGCCAGCAGCTCCGAACTAGCGGGAGGCACCGGGGAGCTGTTTTTT. This codes for CASSSELAGGTGELFF.

The chain links TRBV2 to TRBJ1-2; perhaps TRBD1 as D (6 bases). This CDR3 spans 18 amino acids. Between the trimmed V and J ends, which lost 7 bases and 3 bases, there was a span of 27 bases. Germline assignment: CDR1 SNHLY and CDR2 FYNNEI. The CDR3 is CASTEARPGEVRDYGYTF. In DNA form, the CDR3 reads TGTGCCAGCACCGAAGCTAGGCCAGGGGAAGTACGGGACTATGGCTACACCTTC.

The rearrangement links TRBV2 to TRBJ1-1; possible D gene TRBD1, 5 bases. Germline V gene lookup returns CDR1 SNHLY and CDR2 FYNNEI. V was cut by 7 bases and J by 6 bases, with 6 bases left in between. The CDR3 runs to 10 residues. CDR3 loop: CASKGAEAFF. DNA for the CDR3: TGTGCCAGCAAAGGGGCTGAAGCTTTCTTT.